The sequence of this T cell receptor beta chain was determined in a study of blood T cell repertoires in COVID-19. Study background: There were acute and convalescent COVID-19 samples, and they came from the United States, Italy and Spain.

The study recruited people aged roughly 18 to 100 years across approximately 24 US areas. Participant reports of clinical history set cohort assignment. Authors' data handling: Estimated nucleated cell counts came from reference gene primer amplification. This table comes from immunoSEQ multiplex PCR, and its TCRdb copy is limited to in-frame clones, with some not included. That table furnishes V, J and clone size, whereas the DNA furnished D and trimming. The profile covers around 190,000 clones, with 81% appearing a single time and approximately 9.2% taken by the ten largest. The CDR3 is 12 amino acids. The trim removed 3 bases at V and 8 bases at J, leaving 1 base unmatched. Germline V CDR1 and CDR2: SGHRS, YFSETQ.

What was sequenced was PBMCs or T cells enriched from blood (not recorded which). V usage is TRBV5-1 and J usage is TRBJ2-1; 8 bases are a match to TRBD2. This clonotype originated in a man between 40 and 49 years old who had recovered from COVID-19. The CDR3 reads CASSSGGYEQFF. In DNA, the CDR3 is TGCGCCAGCAGCTCGGGAGGGTATGAGCAGTTCTTC. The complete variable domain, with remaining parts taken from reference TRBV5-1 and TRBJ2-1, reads KAGVTQTPRYLIKTRGQQVTLSCSPISGHRSVSWYQQTPGQGLQFLFEYFSETQRNKGNFPGRFSGRQFSNSRSEMNVSTLELGDSALYLCASSSGGYEQFFGPGTRLTVL.